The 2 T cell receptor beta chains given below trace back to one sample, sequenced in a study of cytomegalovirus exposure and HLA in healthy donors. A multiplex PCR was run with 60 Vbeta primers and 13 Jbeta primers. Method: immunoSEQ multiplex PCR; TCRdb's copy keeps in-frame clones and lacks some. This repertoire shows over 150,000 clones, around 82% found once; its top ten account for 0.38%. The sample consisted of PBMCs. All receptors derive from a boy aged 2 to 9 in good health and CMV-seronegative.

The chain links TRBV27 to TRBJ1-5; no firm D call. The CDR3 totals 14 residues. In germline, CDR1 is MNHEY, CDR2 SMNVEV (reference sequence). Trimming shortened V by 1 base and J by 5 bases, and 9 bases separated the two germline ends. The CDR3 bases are TGTGCCAGCAGTTTATTGGGCTCAGATCAGCCCCAGCATTTT. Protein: CASSLLGSDQPQHF.

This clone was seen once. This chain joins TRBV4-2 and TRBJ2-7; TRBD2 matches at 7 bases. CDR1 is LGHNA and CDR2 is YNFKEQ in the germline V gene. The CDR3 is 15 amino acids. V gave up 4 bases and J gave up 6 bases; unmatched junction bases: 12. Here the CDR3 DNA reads TGTGCCAGCAGCCTCACACTTACAGCGGGATCCGAGCAGTACTTC. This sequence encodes CASSLTLTAGSEQYF.